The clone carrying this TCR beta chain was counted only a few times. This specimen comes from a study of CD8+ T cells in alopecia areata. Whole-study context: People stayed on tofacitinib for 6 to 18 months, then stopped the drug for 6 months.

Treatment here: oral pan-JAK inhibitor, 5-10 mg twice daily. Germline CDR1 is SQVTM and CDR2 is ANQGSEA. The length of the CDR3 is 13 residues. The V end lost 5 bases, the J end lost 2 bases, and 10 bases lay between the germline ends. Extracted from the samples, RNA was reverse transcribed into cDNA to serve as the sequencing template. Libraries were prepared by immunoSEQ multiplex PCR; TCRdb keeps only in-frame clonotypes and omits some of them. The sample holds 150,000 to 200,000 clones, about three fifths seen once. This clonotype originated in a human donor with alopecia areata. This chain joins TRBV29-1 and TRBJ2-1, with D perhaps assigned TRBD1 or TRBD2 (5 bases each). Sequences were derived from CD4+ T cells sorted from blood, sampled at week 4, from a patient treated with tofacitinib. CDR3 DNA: TGCAGCGTTCCGGGACCGGCCTACAATGAGCAGTTCTTC. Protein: CSVPGPAYNEQFF.